This T cell receptor (beta chain) was sequenced for a study of blood T cell repertoires in COVID-19. The germline V and J ends were trimmed by 0 bases and 5 bases, with 6 bases remaining between them. The CDR3 has 14 residues. Germline V gene lookup returns CDR1 SGDLS and CDR2 YYNGEE. Per the study methods: Reference gene primer amplification gave estimated nucleated cell counts. The protocol was immunoSEQ multiplex PCR, while the TCRdb copy is restricted to in-frame clones and leaves out a portion. D and trimming were read from the DNA, whereas the V and J calls and clone size are those reported in that table. The sample lists around 270,000 clones; more than 75% were seen once. The Seattle site enrolled patients during active infection and followed them longitudinally.

The sequence was collected from a woman aged 60-75 years with COVID-19, enrolled during active disease. Sample: peripheral blood. The genes are TRBV9 and TRBJ1-6; D is unclear. The CDR3 region is CASSVAPDNSPLHF. The CDR3 DNA reads as TGTGCCAGCAGCGTAGCGCCGGATAATTCACCCCTCCACTTT.